The 14 T cell receptor beta chains in this list originate from one sample, sequenced in a study of vaccination and CD4 T cells after COVID-19. No antigen is known for these receptors. Once obtained from cultured CD4+ T cells, the DNA was sequenced using the Oncomine TCR Beta short-read assay. TCRdb re-called the PCR reads through MiXCR, storing one row per CDR3 protein. The data show tens of thousands of distinct CDR3 sequences, with approximately 49% seen just once and roughly 4.6% held by the top ten. Treatment meaning: approximately 9-day PBMC culture with coronavirus spike peptide pools or control peptides (ViraFEST assay). Sequencing was performed on CD4+ T cells from blood, cultured in vitro. The receptors were gathered from a human donor who had recovered from COVID-19.

In its sample, this clonotype was seen a few times. In DNA, the CDR3 is TGTGCCAGCAGTTCATCGGGGGCTTGGAGGAATCAGCCCCAGCATTTT. It is translated as CASSSSGAWRNQPQHF. The V call is TRBV28, the J call TRBJ1-5, with a tentative D call TRBD1 (6 bases). The CDR3 extends over 16 amino acids. Trimming took 4 bases from V and 4 from J, leaving 17 bases between them. Germline CDR1 MDHEN, CDR2 SYDVKM.

V gene TRBV11-2 combines with J gene TRBJ1-1, with D unclear. The CDR3 loop spans 13 amino acids. CDR1 is SGHAT, CDR2 FQNNGV, per germline. V lost 3 bases, J lost 5 bases, and 10 bases lay in between. CDR3 coding DNA: TGTGCCAGCAGCTTTAACTCGGAGACTGAAGCTTTCTTT. Its protein is CASSFNSETEAFF. The complete variable domain, with remaining parts taken from reference TRBV11-2 and TRBJ1-1, reads EAGVAQSPRYKIIEKRQSVAFWCNPISGHATLYWYQQILGQGPKLLIQFQNNGVVDDSQLPKDRFSAERLKGVDSTLKIQPAKLEDSAVYLCASSFNSETEAFFGQGTRLTVV.

This clonotype was found a few times. CDR3 loop: CASSAGRGSYGYTF. The DNA of the CDR3 is TGTGCCAGCAGCGCAGGCCGGGGCAGCTATGGCTACACCTTC. V is TRBV7-2 and J is TRBJ1-2; TRBD1 is a possible D gene (5 bases). The germline gives CDR1 SGHTA, CDR2 FQGNSA. The V end lost 5 bases, the J end lost 4 bases, and 14 bases lay between the germline ends. CDR3 length: 14 amino acids.

This clonotype was found a few times. The chain is built from TRBV12-3 or TRBV12-4 and TRBJ1-2; 10 nucleotides agree with TRBD1. After removal of 6 bases from V and 7 bases from J, the junction contained 8 bases not matched to a gene. The CDR3 sequence is 14 residues long. The CDR3 sequence is CASSLDRGLSGYTF. Written as DNA, the CDR3 is TGTGCCAGCAGCCTAGACAGGGGGCTCTCTGGCTACACCTTC.

In nucleotides, the CDR3 is TGTGCCAGCTCACCACAGGGGAACACTGAAGCTTTCTTT. Translated: CASSPQGNTEAFF. V gene TRBV18 combines with J gene TRBJ1-1, with D hard to call. Germline values: CDR1 KGHSH, CDR2 LQKENI. This CDR3 comprises 13 residues. V gave up 1 base and J gave up 1 base, with 4 bases separating them.

The chain has TRBV24-1 and TRBJ2-1, with D possibly called TRBD1 or TRBD2 (6 bases each). The CDR3 spans 17 residues. Germline CDR1 and CDR2: KGHDR and SFDVKD. Trimming cost V 2 bases and J 7 bases, with 20 bases left between them. CDR3 coding DNA: TGTGCCACCAGTGATTCCGCCCCGGGACGGAGGGGGAATGAGCAGTTCTTC. Translated: CATSDSAPGRRGNEQFF.

The chain combines TRBV12-3 or TRBV12-4 with TRBJ1-5; 7 positions match TRBD1. V trimming: 3 bases; J trimming: 7 bases; junction bases outside the gene matches: 3. The CDR3 covers 13 residues. The CDR3 DNA reads TGTGCCAGCAGTTTTGCAGGGGGACAGCCCCAGCATTTT. Translating it yields CASSFAGGQPQHF.

The rearrangement uses TRBV20-1 and TRBJ2-5; D remains ambiguous. V was trimmed by 3 bases and J by 1 base, leaving 9 bases between them. Germline V CDR1 and CDR2: DFQATT, SNEGSKA (reference sequence). The CDR3 runs 13 residues. CDR3 region: CSASDEFQETQYF. CDR3 in DNA: TGCAGTGCTAGCGACGAGTTCCAAGAGACCCAGTACTTC.

There are a few counts of this clonotype. This chain links TRBV20-1 with TRBJ2-3; 7 bases match TRBD2. V was clipped by 0 bases and J by 5 bases; unmatched bases: 14. This CDR3 is built from 17 residues. Per germline, CDR1 DFQATT and CDR2 SNEGSKA (reference sequence). CDR3 residues: CSARDYVGGSGKDTQYF. The CDR3 DNA reads TGCAGTGCTAGAGATTATGTAGGCGGGAGCGGAAAAGATACGCAGTATTTT.

The DNA of the CDR3 is TGTGCCATCAGTGCGGCGGGGGGCTCTGGAAACACCATATATTTT. Translating gives CAISAAGGSGNTIYF. The V and J genes are TRBV10-3 and TRBJ1-3; D might be TRBD1 (5 bases). The germline V and J ends were trimmed by 4 bases and 0 bases, with 10 bases remaining between them. CDR3 size: 15 residues. The germline V gene encodes CDR1 ENHRY and CDR2 SYGVKD.

V gene TRBV15 combines with J gene TRBJ2-3, with D unresolved. The CDR3 is made up of 14 amino acids. Trimming pared 0 bases from V and 1 base from J, leaving 5 bases between. The germline V gene encodes CDR1 LNHNV and CDR2 YYDKDF (reference sequence). In DNA, the CDR3 is TGTGCCACCAGCAGAGATAAGGGCACAGATACGCAGTATTTT. Translation gives CATSRDKGTDTQYF.

CDR3: CASSEWGTSGGQETQYF. The CDR3 DNA is TGCGCCAGCAGTGAGTGGGGGACTAGCGGGGGCCAAGAGACCCAGTACTTC. The chain employs TRBV10-2 and TRBJ2-5; 14 positions match TRBD2. Germline trimming cut 1 base from V and 1 base from J; bases unmatched to any gene: 2. The V gene's germline CDR1 is WSHSY and CDR2 SAAADI. The CDR3 extends over 17 amino acids.

A few counts support this clonotype. The chain links TRBV27 to TRBJ2-5; D remains unclear. The V end was cut by 1 base, the J end by 7 bases, with 13 bases between. CDR1 MNHEY and CDR2 SMNVEV come from the germline V gene (reference sequence). The CDR3 extends over 14 amino acids. CDR3 sequence reads: CASSLYRHRGTQYF. The DNA for the CDR3 is TGTGCCAGCAGTTTATATCGGCATAGAGGGACCCAGTACTTC.

This clonotype was detected only a few times. CDR3 protein: CASTEANYGYTF. The CDR3 nucleotides are TGTGCCAGTACCGAAGCTAACTATGGCTACACCTTC. This chain links TRBV19 with TRBJ1-2; D gene ambiguous. The V end was cut by 7 bases, the J end by 0 bases, with 6 bases between. The CDR3 is made up of 12 amino acids. Looked up from germline, CDR1 is LNHDA and CDR2 is SQIVND (reference sequence). Together with reference TRBV19 and TRBJ1-2, the CDR3 gives the full variable domain: DGGITQSPKYLFRKEGQNVTLSCEQNLNHDAMYWYRQDPGQGLRLIYYSQIVNDFQKGDIAEGYSVSREKKESFPLTVTSAQKNPTAFYLCASTEANYGYTFGSGTRLTVV.